This TCR beta chain was recorded in a study of beta chain features in type 1 diabetes. Whole-study context: The examined sorted cells totaled over 85,000,000 across samples. Overall study findings and caveats: PCR could preferentially amplify shorter templates, alike in patients and controls.

This clone was observed a handful of times. Its target is not known. J lost 2 bases, V lost 6 bases, and 19 bases had no gene match. The CDR3 is 19 residues long. The germline gives CDR1 SGHAT, CDR2 FQNNGV. As every portion of the isolated RNA was reverse transcribed, the sequencing read expressed TCRB transcripts. About 3.7 million reads, on average, came from each naive, central memory and regulatory T cell sample. Sequenced by immunoSEQ multiplex PCR; TCRdb stores in-frame clones only, minus some. The sample has 310,000 or so clones; approximately 11% are singletons. Sequenced: naive CD4+ T cells from blood. The V and J genes are TRBV11-2 and TRBJ2-1, with 7 bases lining up with TRBD2. The sequence was collected from a woman aged 30 to 39 in good health. DNA for the CDR3: TGTGCCAGCAGGCCGGTCCCGGGGGGAGGGAAAGAAACCTACAATGAGCAGTTCTTC. It yields the protein CASRPVPGGGKETYNEQFF. The whole variable domain, filled in from reference TRBV11-2 and TRBJ2-1, reads EAGVAQSPRYKIIEKRQSVAFWCNPISGHATLYWYQQILGQGPKLLIQFQNNGVVDDSQLPKDRFSAERLKGVDSTLKIQPAKLEDSAVYLCASRPVPGGGKETYNEQFFGPGTRLTVL.